The clone carrying this T cell receptor (beta chain) was counted only a few times. Its antigen remains unknown. The data derive from a study of human T cells and chemical hapten exposure. In the study overall: DPC 0.01% went on the upper back by patch test, with reading at 6 days. A patient group, mainly female, showed alopecia areata, totalis or universalis. Whole-study findings and limits: TCRs above 1 in 1000 frequency did not change with DPC sensitization.

As to time point: patch test 2, 6 weeks after DPC sensitization. Stated treatment: therapeutic diphenylcyclopropenone sensitization with weekly scalp DPC. V shed 0 bases and J shed 6 bases, with 23 bases lying between them. The germline V gene has CDR1 MNHEY and CDR2 SVGAGI. CDR3 size: 18 residues. MiXCR, applied by TCRdb to the RACE reads, yields one record per CDR3 protein. The sample has about 85,000 distinct CDR3 sequences, around a tenth seen once. This chain connects TRBV6-5 to TRBJ1-1, with D tentatively TRBD1 (5 bases). This sequence was found in a man aged 18 to 30 with alopecia areata. Some clones in this sample may be carry-over from other donors' samples. The material sequenced was whole blood, taken in connection with sensitization to the hapten diphenylcyclopropenone (DPC). The CDR3 bases are TGTGCCAGCAGTTACTCGATTAACCTAGTCGCGGGGCTGGCTGAAGCTTTCTTT. Protein sequence: CASSYSINLVAGLAEAFF.